What follows describes a single T cell receptor beta chain. These data belong to a study of blood T cell repertoires in COVID-19. Data came from immunoSEQ multiplex PCR; TCRdb stores just in-frame clones and leaves some out. The sample has around 330,000 clones, approximately 89% seen once. CDR1 is LNHNV and CDR2 is YYDKDF in the germline V gene (reference sequence). Trimming removed 5 bases from V and 1 base from J; junction bases left unmatched: 8. This CDR3 spans 16 amino acids. Source material: PBMCs or T cells enriched from blood (not recorded which). The gene calls are TRBV15 and TRBJ1-2; 9 bases map to TRBD1. The receptor was isolated from a woman in her forties who had recovered from COVID-19. In DNA, the CDR3 is TGTGCCACCAGCCCAGACAGGGGGGTTTTTAACTATGGCTACACCTTC. This codes for CATSPDRGVFNYGYTF.